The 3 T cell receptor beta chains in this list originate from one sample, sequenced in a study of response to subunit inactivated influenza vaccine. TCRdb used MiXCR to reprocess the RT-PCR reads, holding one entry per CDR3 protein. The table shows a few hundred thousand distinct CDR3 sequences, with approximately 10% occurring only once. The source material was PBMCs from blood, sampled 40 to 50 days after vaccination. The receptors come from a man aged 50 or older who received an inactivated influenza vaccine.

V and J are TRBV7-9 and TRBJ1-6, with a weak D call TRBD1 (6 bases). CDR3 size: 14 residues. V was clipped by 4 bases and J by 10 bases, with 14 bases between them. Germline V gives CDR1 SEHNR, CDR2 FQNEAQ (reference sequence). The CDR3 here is CASSSPGAGSPLHF. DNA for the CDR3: TGTGCCAGCAGCTCCCCAGGGGCTGGGTCACCCCTCCACTTT.

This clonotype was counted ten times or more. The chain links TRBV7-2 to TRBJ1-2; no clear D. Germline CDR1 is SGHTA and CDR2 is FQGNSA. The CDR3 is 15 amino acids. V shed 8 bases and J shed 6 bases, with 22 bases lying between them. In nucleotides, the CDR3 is TGTGCCAGCGCTTCCCGGGTCTTAACCTCAAATGGCTACACCTTC. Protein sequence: CASASRVLTSNGYTF.

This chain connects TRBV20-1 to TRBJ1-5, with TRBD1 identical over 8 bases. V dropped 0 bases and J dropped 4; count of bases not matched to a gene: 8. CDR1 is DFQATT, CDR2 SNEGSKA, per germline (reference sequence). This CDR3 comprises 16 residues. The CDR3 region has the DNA TGCAGTGCTAGAGATAGGCAGGGGGCTTGGAATCAGCCCCAGCATTTT. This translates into CSARDRQGAWNQPQHF.